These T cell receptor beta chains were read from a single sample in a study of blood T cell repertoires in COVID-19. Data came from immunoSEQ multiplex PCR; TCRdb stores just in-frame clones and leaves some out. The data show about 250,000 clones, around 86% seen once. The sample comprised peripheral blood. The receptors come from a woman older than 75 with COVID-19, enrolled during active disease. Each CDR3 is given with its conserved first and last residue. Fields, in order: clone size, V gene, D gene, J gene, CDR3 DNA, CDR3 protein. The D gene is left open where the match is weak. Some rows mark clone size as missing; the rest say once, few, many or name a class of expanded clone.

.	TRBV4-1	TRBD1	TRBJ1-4	TGCGCCAGCAGCCAGCAGGGGGCAGACAGAGCGGGGGAAAAACTGTTTTTT	CASSQQGADRAGEKLFF
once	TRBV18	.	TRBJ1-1	TGTGCCAGCTCACCAAGAGCAGGGGTGGATGAAGCTTTCTTT	CASSPRAGVDEAFF
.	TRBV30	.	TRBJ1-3	TGTGCCTGGAGTGTGGCATCGGGAAACACCATATATTTT	CAWSVASGNTIYF
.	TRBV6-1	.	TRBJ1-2	TGTGCCAGCAGTGAATTTGGCAGGGGCGATGGCTACACCTTC	CASSEFGRGDGYTF
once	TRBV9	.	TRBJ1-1	TGTGCCAGCAGCGTTGGCGGGGCGAACACTGAAGCTTTCTTT	CASSVGGANTEAFF
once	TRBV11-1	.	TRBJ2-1	TGTGCCAGCAGCCGGGGATTTGGCAATGAGCAGTTCTTC	CASSRGFGNEQFF
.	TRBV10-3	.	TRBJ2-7	TGTGCCATCAGAGGCGGATTGCGGTCCTACGAGCAGTACTTC	CAIRGGLRSYEQYF
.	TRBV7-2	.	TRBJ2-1	TGTGCCAGCAGCTTATTGGCCGGGGGAGGCTTTAATGAGCAGTTCTTC	CASSLLAGGGFNEQFF
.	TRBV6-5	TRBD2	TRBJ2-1	TGTGCCAGCAGTTACGATAGCGGGCCCTACAATGAGCAGTTCTTC	CASSYDSGPYNEQFF
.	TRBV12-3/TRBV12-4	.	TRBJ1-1	TGTGCCAGCAGTATAACCCGGGGCACTGAAGCTTTCTTT	CASSITRGTEAFF
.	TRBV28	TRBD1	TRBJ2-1	TGTGCCAGCAGTTTAGGGACAGCCGGTTTTTACAATGAGCAGTTCTTC	CASSLGTAGFYNEQFF
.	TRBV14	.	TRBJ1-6	TGTGCCAGCAGCATCGGACAGAAAAATTCACCCCTCCACTTT	CASSIGQKNSPLHF
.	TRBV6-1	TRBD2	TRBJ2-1	TGTGCCAGCAGTGAAGCGCGGCGGGGGGATTACAATGAGCAGTTCTTC	CASSEARRGDYNEQFF
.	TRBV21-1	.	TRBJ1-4	TGTGCCAGCAGCAACCAGGGGACAGAAAATGAAAAACTGTTTTTT	CASSNQGTENEKLFF
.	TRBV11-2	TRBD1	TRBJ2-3	TGTGCCAGCAGCTTAGTTGGGCAAACAGGGGGCACAGATACGCAGTATTTT	CASSLVGQTGGTDTQYF
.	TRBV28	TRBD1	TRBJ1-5	TGTGCCAGCAGTAGAGGGGGCACGGGTAGTCAGCCCCAGCATTTT	CASSRGGTGSQPQHF
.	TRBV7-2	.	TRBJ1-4	TGTGCCAGCAGCTTAAGCGGTAGGGAAAAACTGTTTTTT	CASSLSGREKLFF
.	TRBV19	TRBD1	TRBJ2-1	TGTGCCAGTAGTATAGATAGGGACAGGGTTGGACAGTTCTTC	CASSIDRDRVGQFF
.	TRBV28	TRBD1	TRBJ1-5	TGTGCCAGCAGTTTAGTGGCAGGGGGTGTTAAGCCCCAGCATTTT	CASSLVAGGVKPQHF
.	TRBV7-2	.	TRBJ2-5	TGTGCCAGCAGCTTAGTGGCAGGGCCGGAGACCCAGTACTTC	CASSLVAGPETQYF